This entry concerns a single TCR beta chain. No fewer than 6 million PBMCs went into each sample. This sample stems from a study of blood T cells in healthy people across ages. A second roughly 6 to 11 cycle PCR used barcoded and J-beta primers. Via MiXCR, TCRdb re-called the 5' RACE reads, giving one row per CDR3 protein. The repertoire consists of about 1,600,000 distinct CDR3 sequences, with around two fifths occurring once and the leading ten covering approximately 7.9%. The germline V and J ends were trimmed by 1 base and 0 bases, with 9 bases remaining between them. The CDR3 covers 14 residues. The germline gives CDR1 DFQATT, CDR2 SNEGSKA (reference sequence).

The chain links TRBV20-1 to TRBJ2-5; possibly TRBD2 for D (5 bases). This sequence originates from a woman aged 18-35 years in good health. Sequencing used blood. The CDR3 spells CSARAGVNQETQYF. The CDR3 nucleotides are TGCAGTGCTAGAGCCGGGGTAAACCAAGAGACCCAGTACTTC.